A selection of T cell receptor beta chains follows, all from one sample in a study of T cell repertoires in cytomegalovirus infection. The antigens for these receptors are not known. TCRdb passed the reads through MiXCR, listing each CDR3 protein once. The sample carries hundreds of thousands of distinct CDR3 sequences, about 33% recorded once. This sample comprised cultured CD8+ T cells from PBMCs, obtained from culture after CMV antigen stimulation. The receptors derive from a human donor in good health (CMV status not recorded). Some clones in this sample may be carry-over from other donors' samples. Both conserved end residues are part of each CDR3. The D gene is left open where the match is weak. Only part of the rows carry a size: once, few, many, or a class if the clone is expanded.

v_call	j_call	d_call	clone_size	cdr3_aa	cdr3_nt
TRBV7-6	TRBJ2-1	-	many	CASSFTPGPQSSYNEQFF	TGTGCCAGCAGCTTTACCCCGGGGCCACAGAGTTCCTACAATGAGCAGTTCTTC
TRBV5-5	TRBJ2-7	-	-	CASSPLRRGEQYF	TGTGCCAGCAGCCCCCTTCGGCGGGGCGAGCAGTACTTC
TRBV20-1	TRBJ1-4	-	-	CSARDLKGQSHEKLFF	TGCAGTGCTAGAGATTTAAAGGGGCAGTCTCATGAAAAACTGTTTTTT
TRBV11-2	TRBJ2-5	-	-	CASSSKFVAETQYF	TGTGCCAGCAGCTCAAAATTCGTGGCGGAGACCCAGTACTTC
TRBV5-4	TRBJ2-5	-	-	CASSYWTRPETQYF	TGTGCCAGCAGCTATTGGACTCGCCCAGAGACCCAGTACTTC
TRBV11-3	TRBJ2-2	TRBD1	-	CASSSRTGHTGELFF	TGTGCCAGCAGCTCAAGGACAGGTCACACCGGGGAGCTGTTTTTT
TRBV5-5	TRBJ1-6	-	-	CASSDLGSYNSPLHF	TGTGCCAGCAGTGATCTTGGCAGCTATAATTCACCCCTCCACTTT
TRBV7-8	TRBJ1-2	-	few	CASSLLAGNYGYTF	TGTGCCAGCAGCTTACTCGCAGGAAACTATGGCTACACCTTC
TRBV7-6	TRBJ2-1	TRBD1	-	CASSPPSLVQGDEQFF	TGTGCCAGCAGCCCACCGAGCCTCGTACAGGGGGATGAGCAGTTCTTC
TRBV12-3/TRBV12-4	TRBJ2-7	TRBD1	many	CASSSHRTGTSGEQYF	TGTGCCAGCAGTTCCCACAGGACAGGTACCTCAGGGGAGCAGTACTTC
TRBV10-3	TRBJ2-1	-	-	CAISEPTEYNEQFF	TGTGCCATCAGTGAGCCGACGGAATACAATGAGCAGTTCTTC
TRBV20-1	TRBJ2-2	TRBD1	-	CSAWDRGTGELFF	TGCAGTGCGTGGGACAGGGGCACCGGGGAGCTGTTTTTT
TRBV7-9	TRBJ2-1	TRBD2	-	CASSTSGGTSYNEQFF	TGTGCCAGCAGCACTAGCGGGGGGACTTCCTACAATGAGCAGTTCTTC
TRBV7-9	TRBJ1-2	TRBD1	many	CASSRGDREINYGYTF	TGTGCCAGCAGCCGTGGGGACAGGGAAATTAACTATGGCTACACCTTC
TRBV6-2/TRBV6-3	TRBJ2-3	TRBD2	few	CASSYSRTSGGTDTQYF	TGTGCCAGCAGTTACTCCCGGACTAGCGGGGGGACAGATACGCAGTATTTT
TRBV6-6	TRBJ2-5	-	few	CASSYGASETQYF	TGTGCCAGCAGTTACGGCGCCTCGGAGACCCAGTACTTC
TRBV29-1	TRBJ1-1	-	few	CSVPTPEAFF	TGCAGCGTCCCAACCCCTGAAGCTTTCTTT
TRBV7-6	TRBJ2-7	TRBD1	many	CATPPGTGGSNYEQYF	TGTGCCACCCCTCCCGGGACAGGGGGATCAAACTACGAGCAGTACTTC
TRBV6-6	TRBJ2-2	-	-	CASSNPPGRSTGELFF	TGTGCCAGCAGTAACCCCCCCGGCAGGAGCACCGGGGAGCTGTTTTTT
TRBV7-6	TRBJ2-2	-	-	CASSPPSGHLTGELFF	TGTGCCAGCAGCCCCCCCTCGGGACACCTCACCGGGGAGCTGTTTTTT
TRBV7-8	TRBJ2-1	-	few	CASSPTRQTPPYNEQFF	TGTGCCAGCAGCCCCACCCGTCAGACTCCCCCCTACAATGAGCAGTTCTTC
TRBV18	TRBJ2-5	-	-	CASSTMGRTPQETQYF	TGTGCCAGCTCCACTATGGGCAGGACCCCCCAAGAGACCCAGTACTTC
TRBV29-1	TRBJ1-4	TRBD1	few	CSVEPRTGSANEKLFF	TGCAGCGTTGAGCCCCGGACAGGGTCCGCTAATGAAAAACTGTTTTTT
TRBV6-2/TRBV6-3	TRBJ2-2	-	many	CASSWYTGELFF	TGTGCCAGCAGTTGGTACACCGGGGAGCTGTTTTTT
TRBV6-6	TRBJ1-2	-	-	CASNFGSPNYGYTF	TGTGCCAGCAATTTTGGATCCCCCAACTATGGCTACACCTTC
TRBV19	TRBJ1-2	-	-	CASTDRANYGYTF	TGTGCCAGTACCGACAGAGCTAACTATGGCTACACCTTC
TRBV7-2	TRBJ2-1	TRBD2	many	CASSRRAGGNNEQFF	TGTGCCAGCAGCCGACGAGCGGGGGGGAACAATGAGCAGTTCTTC
TRBV15	TRBJ1-6	TRBD1	many	CATSRAYRQGGDSPLHF	TGTGCCACCAGCAGAGCCTACCGACAGGGTGGAGATTCACCCCTCCACTTT
TRBV7-9	TRBJ1-6	-	-	CASSLEQGSPLHF	TGTGCCAGCAGCTTAGAACAGGGCTCACCCCTCCACTTT
TRBV12-3/TRBV12-4	TRBJ1-2	-	-	CASSSGPRIYGYTF	TGTGCCAGCAGTTCGGGACCGAGGATCTATGGCTACACCTTC
TRBV7-2	TRBJ2-3	TRBD2	-	CASSGPGTSGGTPPDTQYF	TGTGCCAGCAGCGGCCCCGGGACTAGCGGGGGTACCCCACCAGATACGCAGTATTTT
TRBV5-6	TRBJ2-7	TRBD1	-	CASSLVRTGRYEQYF	TGTGCCAGCAGCTTGGTTCGGACAGGGCGTTACGAGCAGTACTTC
TRBV24-1	TRBJ2-3	TRBD1	few	CATSDDRADTQYF	TGTGCCACCAGTGACGACAGGGCAGATACGCAGTATTTT
TRBV6-1	TRBJ2-1	-	few	CASSEERWYNEQFF	TGTGCCAGCAGTGAAGAGAGGTGGTACAATGAGCAGTTCTTC
TRBV2	TRBJ2-5	TRBD2	few	CASISSGGVIETQYF	TGTGCCAGCATATCTAGCGGGGGGGTAATTGAGACCCAGTACTTC
TRBV9	TRBJ2-2	-	-	CASSVYNGGPPGELFF	TGTGCCAGCAGCGTATATAACGGGGGCCCGCCCGGGGAGCTGTTTTTT
TRBV6-2/TRBV6-3	TRBJ1-2	-	many	CASSPPGHPNYGYTF	TGTGCCAGCAGCCCACCGGGACACCCAAACTATGGCTACACCTTC
TRBV29-1	TRBJ2-1	-	once	CSVEGYNEQFF	TGCAGCGTTGAAGGCTACAATGAGCAGTTCTTC
TRBV28	TRBJ1-1	-	few	CASSFVSFEAFF	TGTGCCAGCAGTTTCGTGTCATTTGAAGCTTTCTTT
TRBV2	TRBJ1-1	-	-	CASRASYEAFF	TGTGCCAGCAGGGCTAGCTATGAAGCTTTCTTT
TRBV7-6	TRBJ2-2	-	-	CANSFPGRGTGELFF	TGTGCCAACAGCTTCCCCGGACGGGGCACCGGGGAGCTGTTTTTT
TRBV6-5	TRBJ2-7	TRBD2	-	CASSYSSTSGGAPGYEQYF	TGTGCCAGCAGTTATTCCTCGACTAGCGGGGGGGCCCCGGGCTACGAGCAGTACTTC
TRBV7-8	TRBJ2-3	-	many	CASSPASTDTQYF	TGTGCCAGCAGTCCGGCCAGTACAGATACGCAGTATTTT
TRBV4-3	TRBJ2-3	TRBD2	-	CASSPGSWTSGDSTDTQYF	TGCGCCAGCAGCCCCGGGTCGTGGACTAGCGGGGATAGCACAGATACGCAGTATTTT
TRBV19	TRBJ1-5	-	-	CASSIGGRRQPQHF	TGTGCCAGTAGTATAGGGGGACGTCGGCAGCCCCAGCATTTT
TRBV27	TRBJ1-5	-	-	CASSLNRLNQPQHF	TGTGCCAGCAGTTTAAACAGGTTGAATCAGCCCCAGCATTTT
TRBV12-3/TRBV12-4	TRBJ1-1	TRBD1	few	CASRAGGTTEAFF	TGTGCCAGCAGAGCAGGGGGGACCACTGAAGCTTTCTTT
TRBV27	TRBJ1-2	-	few	CASSLQENYGYTF	TGTGCCAGCAGTCTACAGGAGAACTATGGCTACACCTTC
TRBV18	TRBJ1-5	-	-	CASSLMDRDQPQHF	TGTGCCAGCTCATTGATGGACAGAGATCAGCCCCAGCATTTT
TRBV6-6	TRBJ2-3	TRBD1	-	CASSLGQFPSTDTQYF	TGTGCCAGCAGTTTGGGACAGTTTCCTAGCACAGATACGCAGTATTTT
TRBV4-3	TRBJ1-2	-	-	CASSQAADRAYGYTF	TGCGCCAGCAGCCAAGCAGCAGACAGAGCCTATGGCTACACCTTC
TRBV4-1	TRBJ2-5	TRBD2	-	CASSTSGGQETQYF	TGTGCCAGCAGTACTAGCGGGGGTCAAGAGACCCAGTACTTC
TRBV7-6	TRBJ2-1	TRBD1	many	CASSLTGTGINEQFF	TGTGCCAGCAGCTTAACCGGGACAGGCATCAATGAGCAGTTCTTC
TRBV4-3	TRBJ1-1	-	-	CASSQEAMNTEAFF	TGCGCCAGCAGCCAGGAAGCCATGAACACTGAAGCTTTCTTT
TRBV5-8	TRBJ1-5	-	once	CASTWGFSNQPQHF	TGTGCCAGCACGTGGGGGTTCAGCAATCAGCCCCAGCATTTT
TRBV10-3	TRBJ1-1	-	-	CAISESPGLNTEAFF	TGTGCCATCAGTGAGTCTCCGGGGTTGAACACTGAAGCTTTCTTT
TRBV7-6	TRBJ2-7	-	many	CASSLAGGVGYEQYF	TGTGCCAGCAGCTTAGCCGGGGGAGTAGGATACGAGCAGTACTTC